What follows describes a single T cell receptor (beta chain). Its cognate antigen has yet to be identified. Base qualities are not at hand, and no much larger clone is one base apart. The data stem from a study of CD8 T cells in Susac syndrome (dated 2019 in TCRdb). Concerning the study at large: Repertoire sequencing was used to test whether CD8+ T cell activation and differentiation in Susac syndrome was antigen driven. What the work shows at the level of the full study, not this receptor alone: The number of individuals in the TCR sequencing and HLA analysis was recognized as being relatively small.

RNA was extracted with the RNeasy kit and about 0.5 to 1 ug was reverse transcribed using random hexamers. The immunoSEQ multiplex PCR assay, covering 54 Vbeta and 13 Jbeta segments, was used to amplify TCR beta CDR3 regions. PCR amplification bias was corrected by using a synthetic template baseline for primer optimization and computational correction. As for the authors' bioinformatics: Reads were assigned to V, D and J genes according to IMGT and analyzed in immunoSEQ Analyzer, with only productive sequences retained. Clonality was computed as one minus Shannon entropy normalized by log2 of the number of productive unique sequences. For each patient and control, public and private clones were evaluated within the 100 most prevalent clones. Clones were defined as Susac-specific if absent from the healthy and MS cohorts, from 1052 published viral clones and from other ImmuneACCESS disease sequences. The public reads were run again by TCRdb, first through fastp at Q25 and then through MiXCR, and only productive beta chains were kept. Each CDR3 protein appears once, grouped with its most common genes and DNA. The V and J calls follow TCRdb's processing rather than the paper's. The sample records some 180,000 distinct CDR3 sequences, just under 95% of which are singletons. 0.085% to 0.12% of the sample belongs to the ten largest clones.

Peripheral blood CD8+ and CD4+ T cells from healthy donors, Susac syndrome patients and multiple sclerosis patients were profiled using high-throughput TCR beta sequencing. Healthy donors were included as age- and sex-matched controls. Bulk CD8+ and CD4+ T cells were purified magnetically by negative isolation, whereas CD8+ TEMRA cells were enriched by FACS. Blood was drawn into EDTA tubes, processed within 24 hours, and PBMCs were isolated by density gradient centrifugation. PBMCs intended for TCR sequencing were frozen in liquid nitrogen and were later thawed in a 37 degrees C water bath. The sorted or isolated CD4+, CD8+ and CD8+ TEMRA cells reached a purity of at least 90%. CDR1 is given as MDHEN and CDR2 as SYDVKM, both from the germline V gene. Including cysteine and phenylalanine, the CDR3 has 11 amino acids. Only CDR3 DNA is held: 33 bases, read in frame from base 1. V was cut back by 7 bases and J by 1 base, leaving a gap of 4 bases between them.

The clonotype originates from a human donor in good health. Recombination linked TRBV28 to TRBJ1-2; the D gene remains uncertain. Sequencing was performed on CD4+ T cells from PBMCs. The nucleotide sequence is TGTGCCAGCATAAGTAACTATGGCTACACCTTC. This yields the protein CASISNYGYTF.